This T cell receptor beta chain is drawn from a study of T cell responses to AZD1222 COVID-19 vaccine (dated by TCRdb to the early 2020s). Notes on the research overall: AZD1222 recipients whose second dose came at about 4 weeks and those whose second dose came at about 12 weeks were combined into one group, since spike-specific TCR depth and breadth did not differ between the two schedules. Trial participants were enrolled into age subgroups of 18-55, 56-69 and 70-plus years, which contained around 150, 29 and 61 TCR-sequenced participants, respectively. A total of 230 or so trial participants underwent TCR sequencing, of whom about 200 received two doses of AZD1222 and some 26 received two doses of the MenACWY control vaccine.

General conclusions and limits of the study: Participants were mostly white British and included more females than males, and it was suggested by the authors that clonal diversity may have been underestimated. CD4 TCRs associated with the vaccine covered the entire spike protein, and the dominant responses were in regions 160-218 and 743-854. Conclusions about previously exposed vaccinees are limited, since just a handful of AZD1222 recipients were seropositive for SARS-CoV-2 at baseline. The 56-69-year group was small, and its depth increase did not reach significance, likely because of low power. Reportedly, almost half of the unique spike-specific TCRs recognized epitopes lying outside the regions that are mutated in the B.1.351 and B.1.1.7 variants. Because no samples from the day 14 peak response were available, repertoires could be characterized only after the peak T cell response. A significant rise in spike-specific TCR breadth and depth was observed after two AZD1222 doses relative to day 0 and relative to MenACWY recipients.

At the junction V is shortened by 4 bases and J by 3 bases; bases outside the gene matches: 8. From the cysteine up to the phenylalanine, the CDR3 has a length of 17 residues. Only the CDR3 part of the read is kept: 51 bases, read in frame from the first base. From a lookup of the germline V gene, CDR1 and CDR2 are SGHTA and FQGTGA. The CDR3 regions of human TCRbeta chains were analyzed by immunosequencing. On the study's bioinformatics: Repertoire TCRs were checked for matches against a reference library of SARS-CoV-2-specific TCRs that had been generated using the MIRA antigen-specificity platform. Breadth meant the fraction of unique TCRs that were SARS-CoV-2-associated, whereas depth meant the fraction of total T cells that were SARS-CoV-2-associated. Using the MIRA data, each spike-specific TCR was assigned both to the spike region to which the TCR was reactive and to a CD4 or CD8 class. Log10-transformed breadth and depth values were compared by one-way ANOVA with Sidak's multiple comparisons tests. The table was pulled from immuneACCESS by TCRdb, which kept in-frame rearrangements only. Such tables lose some clones; where checked, under half of the loss comes from unresolved V genes, and the rest has no known cause. V and J calls and clone size are copied from that table; D and trimming were computed from the DNA. Within this sample are about 170,000 clones, with around 90% of them counted one time only. About 1.6% of the sample lies in the top ten.

The time point label of this sample denotes: baseline before first vaccination. Vaccinee samples came from UK trials COV001 and COV002, including a single-blind randomized controlled phase 2/3 trial of AZD1222 (ChAdOx1 nCoV-19) in healthy adults. For TCRbeta chain sequencing, PBMC samples from trial participants were taken at day 0 and at day 28 after the second dose. Points on this clone: What antigen it recognizes has not been identified. No base qualities exist here, and no much larger clone lies one base off it.

The rearrangement joined TRBV7-3 to TRBJ2-1; TRBD1 agrees with 11 junctional bases. Material: peripheral blood, obtained on day 0 of AZD1222 vaccination. The TCR sequence derives from an adult in good health. The DNA sequence is TGTGCCAGCAGCTCCGGGACCGGGACAGGGGGCTACAATGAGCAGTTCTTC. The resulting protein is CASSSGTGTGGYNEQFF.